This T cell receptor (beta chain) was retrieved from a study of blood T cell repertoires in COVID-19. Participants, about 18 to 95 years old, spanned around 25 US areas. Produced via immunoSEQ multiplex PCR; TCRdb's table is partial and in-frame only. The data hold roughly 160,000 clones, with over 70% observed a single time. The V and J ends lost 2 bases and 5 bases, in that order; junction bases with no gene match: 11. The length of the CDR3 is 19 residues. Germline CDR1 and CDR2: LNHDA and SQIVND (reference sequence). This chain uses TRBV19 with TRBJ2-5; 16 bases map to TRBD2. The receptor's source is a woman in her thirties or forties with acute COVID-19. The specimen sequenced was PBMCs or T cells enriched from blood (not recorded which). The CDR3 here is CASSISPGLAGGPMETQYF. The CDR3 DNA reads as TGTGCCAGTAGTATATCACCGGGACTAGCGGGAGGGCCAATGGAGACCCAGTACTTC.